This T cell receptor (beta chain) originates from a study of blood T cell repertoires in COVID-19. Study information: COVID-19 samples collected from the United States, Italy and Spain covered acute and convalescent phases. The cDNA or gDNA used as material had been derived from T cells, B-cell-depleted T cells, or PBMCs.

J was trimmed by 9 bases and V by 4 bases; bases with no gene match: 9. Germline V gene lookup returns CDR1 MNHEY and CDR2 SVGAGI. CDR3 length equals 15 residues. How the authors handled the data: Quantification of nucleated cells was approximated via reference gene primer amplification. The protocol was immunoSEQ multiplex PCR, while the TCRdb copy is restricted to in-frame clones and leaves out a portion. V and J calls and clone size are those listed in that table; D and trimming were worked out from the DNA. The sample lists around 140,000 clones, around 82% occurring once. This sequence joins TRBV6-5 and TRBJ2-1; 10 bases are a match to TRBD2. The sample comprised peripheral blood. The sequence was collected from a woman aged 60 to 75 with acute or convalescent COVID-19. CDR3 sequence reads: CASSFLAGASSEQFF. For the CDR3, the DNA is TGTGCCAGCAGTTTTCTAGCGGGAGCCTCCAGTGAGCAGTTCTTC.